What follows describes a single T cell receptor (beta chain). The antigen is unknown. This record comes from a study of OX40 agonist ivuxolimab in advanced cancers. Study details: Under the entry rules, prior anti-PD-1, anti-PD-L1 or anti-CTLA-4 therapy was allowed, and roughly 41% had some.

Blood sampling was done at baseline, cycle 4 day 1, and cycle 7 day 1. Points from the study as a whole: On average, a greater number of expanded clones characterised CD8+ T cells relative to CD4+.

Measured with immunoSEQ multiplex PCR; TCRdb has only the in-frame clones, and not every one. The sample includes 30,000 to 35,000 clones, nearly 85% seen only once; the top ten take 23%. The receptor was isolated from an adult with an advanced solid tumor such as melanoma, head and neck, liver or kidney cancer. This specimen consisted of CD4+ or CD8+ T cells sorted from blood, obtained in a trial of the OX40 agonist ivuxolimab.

The CDR3 loop is CASSQALGYTF. The CDR3 DNA sequence: TGTGCCAGCAGCCAAGCCCTGGGCTACACCTTC. The chain recombines TRBV4-2 with TRBJ1-2, with D hard to call. The CDR3 runs to 11 residues. Trimming took 1 base from V and 8 from J, leaving 5 bases between them. Germline V gene data show CDR1 as LGHNA and CDR2 as YNFKEQ.